These T cell receptor beta chains were read from a single sample in a study of CD8 T cells in Susac syndrome. In TCRdb, the immunoSEQ multiplex PCR reads were re-called with MiXCR into one record per CDR3 protein. The sample yields about 90,000 distinct CDR3 sequences, around 96% seen once. Material: CD8+ T cells from PBMCs. These receptors were obtained from a human donor with Susac syndrome. CDR3s include the opening cysteine and the closing phenylalanine or tryptophan. The D gene is left open where the match is weak. Rows give clone size only sometimes, using once, few, many, or a class for an expanded clone.

>TRBV29-1|TRBJ1-1|-|-
TGCAGCGTTGAAAAAGGCTTGAACACTGAAGCTTTCTTT
CSVEKGLNTEAFF
>TRBV12-3/TRBV12-4|TRBJ2-1|TRBD2|few
TGTGCCAGCAGTCTTAGCGGGGGGGCCTACAATGAGCAGTTCTTC
CASSLSGGAYNEQFF
>TRBV18|TRBJ1-5|TRBD1|-
TGTGCCAGCTCCCGCGGGACAGATAGCAATCAGCCCCAGCATTTT
CASSRGTDSNQPQHF
>TRBV28|TRBJ1-4|-|-
TGTGCCAGCAGTTTATACGGTTGGGGCGCGGGAGATGAAAAACTGTTTTTT
CASSLYGWGAGDEKLFF
>TRBV14|TRBJ2-6|-|-
TGTGCCAGCAGCCAACGGGGAAGACCTGGGGCCAACGTCCTGACTTTC
CASSQRGRPGANVLTF
>TRBV10-3|TRBJ1-2|TRBD1|-
TGTGCCATCAGTCCCCTAATCCGAGACAGGGACTATGGCTACACCTTC
CAISPLIRDRDYGYTF
>TRBV7-2|TRBJ2-1|-|-
TGTGCCAGCAGCCTCTTTGGGGTCGAGCAGTTCTTC
CASSLFGVEQFF
>TRBV3-1|TRBJ2-6|-|-
TGTGCCAGCAGAAAATCACAGGCTCTCTCTGGGGCCAACGTCCTGACTTTC
CASRKSQALSGANVLTF
>TRBV7-9|TRBJ2-6|-|-
TGTGCCAGCAGCTTAGATCGCACTGGGGCCAACGTCCTGACTTTC
CASSLDRTGANVLTF
>TRBV9|TRBJ2-1|TRBD2|-
TGTGCCAGCAGCGCCCAGCGGGGGACATACAATGAGCAGTTCTTC
CASSAQRGTYNEQFF
>TRBV21-1|TRBJ1-1|-|-
TGTGCCAGCAGCAAACTGCAGCGGAGGACTGAAGCTTTCTTT
CASSKLQRRTEAFF
>TRBV5-1|TRBJ1-4|TRBD1|-
TGCGCCAGCAGCGACAGGGGGCCTGACGAAAAACTGTTTTTT
CASSDRGPDEKLFF
>TRBV9|TRBJ2-5|-|-
TGTGCCAGCAGCCCCTACGGGTCAGCCGGAGAGACCCAGTACTTC
CASSPYGSAGETQYF
>TRBV27|TRBJ1-5|TRBD1|-
TGTGCCAGCAGCCAGGGGGCTCATCAGCCCCAGCATTTT
CASSQGAHQPQHF
>TRBV5-1|TRBJ1-1|-|-
TGCGCCAGCAGCTTGGATCCGGGGACGAACACTGAAGCTTTCTTT
CASSLDPGTNTEAFF
>TRBV9|TRBJ2-7|-|-
TGTGCCAGCAGCCAAGATTGGCTTTCCTACGAGCAGTACTTC
CASSQDWLSYEQYF
>TRBV27|TRBJ2-1|-|-
TGTGCCAGCAGTTCCCAATACAATGAGCAGTTCTTC
CASSSQYNEQFF
>TRBV6-5|TRBJ2-1|TRBD2|-
TGTGCCAGCAGTTACTCGACTAGCGGGGGTCCTGAGCAGTTCTTC
CASSYSTSGGPEQFF
>TRBV6-5|TRBJ1-2|-|-
TGTGCCAGCAGTTACAGGGACAACTATGGCTACACCTTC
CASSYRDNYGYTF
>TRBV5-6|TRBJ2-1|-|-
TGTGCCAGCAGCTCCTATGAGACATACAACAATGAGCAGTTCTTC
CASSSYETYNNEQFF
>TRBV4-3|TRBJ2-1|-|once
TGCGCCAGCAGCCCAAGGGGCAGGGTGGCGGATGAGCAGTTCTTC
CASSPRGRVADEQFF
>TRBV6-5|TRBJ1-2|-|-
TGTGCCAGCAGTCCAGACCTCTCCGCTTATGGCTACACCTTC
CASSPDLSAYGYTF
>TRBV5-1|TRBJ1-6|-|-
TGCGCCAGCAGCCCCGATGGGGGGGCTAGTTCACCCCTCCACTTT
CASSPDGGASSPLHF
>TRBV29-1|TRBJ1-2|-|-
TGCAGCGTTAGGATGTTGAGGGTGGGCTACACCTTC
CSVRMLRVGYTF
>TRBV6-1|TRBJ1-2|-|-
TGTGCCAGCAGCCCTTCTAGGGGCCGAGGGAACTATGGCTACACCTTC
CASSPSRGRGNYGYTF
>TRBV27|TRBJ2-5|-|-
TGTGCCAGCAGTTTATATAGGACTGCCAGGGGTGGGGAGACCCAGTACTTC
CASSLYRTARGGETQYF
>TRBV20-1|TRBJ1-1|-|-
TGCAGTGTCCTGGTGTGGGGGAACACTGAAGCTTTCTTT
CSVLVWGNTEAFF
>TRBV5-6|TRBJ2-7|-|-
TGTGCCAGCAGCAGGCGGGGAGTTAACTACGAGCAGTACTTC
CASSRRGVNYEQYF
>TRBV13|TRBJ1-4|-|-
TGTGCCAGCAGCTTAGGCTCAGGATCTGAAAAACTGTTTTTT
CASSLGSGSEKLFF
>TRBV6-4|TRBJ2-1|-|-
TGTGCCAGCAGTGAAGAGCTGGGGGATGAGCAGTTCTTC
CASSEELGDEQFF
>TRBV18|TRBJ2-5|-|once
TGTGCCAGCTCACCAGGGTCGAGCCAAGAGACCCAGTACTTC
CASSPGSSQETQYF
>TRBV3-1|TRBJ1-1|-|-
TGTGCCAGCAGCCCTGGGAAGGGGTTAACCCGGCGCACTGAAGCTTTCTTT
CASSPGKGLTRRTEAFF
>TRBV20-1|TRBJ1-4|-|-
TGCAGTGCTAGAGATAGTTGGGGGAGGCGTGAAAAACTGTTTTTT
CSARDSWGRREKLFF
>TRBV20-1|TRBJ1-1|-|-
TGCAGTGCACCCCCGACAGTCTTGAACACTGAAGCTTTCTTT
CSAPPTVLNTEAFF
>TRBV6-5|TRBJ2-1|-|-
TGTGCCAGCAGTTACACTAGCTGGAATGAGCAGTTCTTC
CASSYTSWNEQFF
>TRBV4-3|TRBJ1-1|-|-
TGCGCCAGCAGCCCCACTCAGCTGGGGAACACTGAAGCTTTCTTT
CASSPTQLGNTEAFF
>TRBV6-6|TRBJ2-1|-|-
TGTGCCAGCGCAAGGGGCCCTTACAATGAGCAGTTCTTC
CASARGPYNEQFF
>TRBV29-1|TRBJ2-1|TRBD1|-
TGCAGCGTTGGATATAGGGGGGACAGGAGCAATGAGCAGTTCTTC
CSVGYRGDRSNEQFF
>TRBV30|TRBJ1-1|TRBD1|once
TGTGCCTGGAGTCTGGGACAGGCGAACACTGAAGCTTTCTTT
CAWSLGQANTEAFF
>TRBV25-1|TRBJ1-1|-|-
TGTGCCAGCCGTCCTATCGGGGGTGACACTGAAGCTTTCTTT
CASRPIGGDTEAFF
>TRBV7-3|TRBJ2-6|TRBD1|-
TGTGCCAGCAGCCGACAGGGCTCTGGGGCCAACGTCCTGACTTTC
CASSRQGSGANVLTF